This passage covers 2 T cell receptor beta chains from one sample sequenced in a study of T cells in tuberculosis (dated by TCRdb to 2016 to 2019). The library was built by means of the immunoSEQ multiplex PCR assay. Imported from immuneACCESS, the table was reduced by TCRdb to in-frame sequences with V and J called. These copies leave out some clones; in studies compared against another copy, an unresolved V gene accounts for under half, and the cause of the remainder is not known. Present in this sample are 9,500 to 13,000 clones, 90% to 95% of which were seen just once. The top ten hold around 13% of the sample. Sequencing was carried out using PBMCs. The receptors come from an adult with tuberculosis.

This rearrangement joins TRBV10-2 to TRBJ1-4; D is possibly TRBD1 (5 bases). Per the germline V gene, CDR1 is WSHSY and CDR2 is SAAADI. V lost 6 bases to trimming and J lost 8 bases, with 16 bases between them. This CDR3 is 14 amino acids long. The CDR3 is CASRPGTGREKLFF. Here the CDR3 DNA reads TGCGCCAGCAGACCCGGGACGGGGAGGGAAAAACTGTTTTTT.

This clone was seen only once. This chain uses TRBV4-1 with TRBJ2-7, with 11 bases lining up with TRBD2. Unmatched junction bases numbered 15, after V lost 4 bases and J lost 7 bases. Germline V gene sequence: CDR1 MGHRA, CDR2 YSYEKL. The CDR3 covers 17 residues. CDR3: CASSRIAGTSGIGEQYF. CDR3 nucleotides: TGCGCCAGCAGCCGAATCGCCGGGACTAGCGGTATCGGGGAGCAGTACTTC.